This T cell receptor (beta chain) was sequenced in a study of monozygotic twins with inflammatory bowel disease. TCRdb reprocessed the 5' RACE reads, keeping one entry per CDR3 protein, no DNA. The table lists about 160,000 distinct CDR3 sequences. Study results and limitations: Different subtypes (of T cells) could not be told apart from one another. Relative to healthy twins, IBD patients had fewer clonotypes in common with others, a gap that was especially apparent with disease activity.

Remarks on this clonotype: Its antigen is unidentified.

Material for sequencing was blood. The source is a human donor with ulcerative colitis or Crohn's disease, or a healthy co-twin of an affected twin (not recorded which).

The CDR3 protein is CSAMGPQLNTGELFF. The chain links TRBV20-1 to TRBJ2-2; TCRdb lists TRBD1, though no DNA is available to test this call. The CDR3 totals 15 residues. CDR1 DFQATT and CDR2 SNEGSKA come from the germline V gene (reference sequence).